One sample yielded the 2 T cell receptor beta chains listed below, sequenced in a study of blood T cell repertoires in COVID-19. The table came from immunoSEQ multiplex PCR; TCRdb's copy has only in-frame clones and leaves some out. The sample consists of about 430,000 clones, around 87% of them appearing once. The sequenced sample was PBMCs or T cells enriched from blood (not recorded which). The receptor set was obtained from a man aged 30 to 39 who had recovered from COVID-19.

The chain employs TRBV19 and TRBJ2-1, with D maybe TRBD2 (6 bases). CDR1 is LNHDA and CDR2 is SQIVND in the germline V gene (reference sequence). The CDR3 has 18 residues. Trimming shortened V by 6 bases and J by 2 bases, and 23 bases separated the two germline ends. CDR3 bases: TGTGCCAGTAGCCACCTCAAGGGGCGGGGTCACCCCTACAATGAGCAGTTCTTC. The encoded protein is CASSHLKGRGHPYNEQFF.

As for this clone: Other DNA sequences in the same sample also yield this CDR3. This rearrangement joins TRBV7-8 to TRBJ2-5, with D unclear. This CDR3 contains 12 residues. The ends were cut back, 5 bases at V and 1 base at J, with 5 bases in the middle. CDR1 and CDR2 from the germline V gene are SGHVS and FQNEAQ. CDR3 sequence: CASSHTQETQYF. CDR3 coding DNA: TGTGCCAGCAGCCACACCCAAGAGACCCAGTACTTC.